Sequencing of this T cell receptor (beta chain) was carried out in a study of blood T cells in healthy people across ages. The second PCR ran 7 to 11 cycles with a sample-barcoded 5' primer and J-beta primers. Tags on each cDNA molecule came from a template-switch adaptor with 12 random nucleotides. TCRdb independently ran MiXCR on the 5' RACE reads; one entry per CDR3 protein. Here the sample spans hundreds of thousands of distinct CDR3 sequences, 29% being singletons. This CDR3 region has 15 residues. Trimming cost V 4 bases and J 0 bases; bases outside gene matches: 5. The germline V gene encodes CDR1 DFQATT and CDR2 SNEGSKA (reference sequence).

The chain has TRBV20-1 and TRBJ2-5, with 10 bases that match TRBD1. The specimen was blood. This sequence originates from a woman of 80 years or more in good health. DNA for the CDR3: TGCAGTGCTAAAGGACAGGGGGAGGACCAAGAGACCCAGTACTTC. Amino acids: CSAKGQGEDQETQYF.